These 4 T cell receptor beta chains were sequenced from one sample in a study of blood T cell repertoires in COVID-19. The data were produced by immunoSEQ multiplex PCR, yet TCRdb's version contains in-frame clones alone and is incomplete. Found here are about 250,000 clones, over 70% of them singletons; the top ten hold 27%. Input material: peripheral blood. The receptors shown here come from a man aged 35-49 years with acute or convalescent COVID-19.

The chain combines TRBV6-4 with TRBJ2-1, with 10 bases lining up with TRBD2. V lost 3 bases and J lost 0; bases outside the gene matches: 8. Germline lookup yields CDR1 MRHNA and CDR2 SNTAGT. CDR3 length: 18 amino acids. The CDR3 coding sequence is TGTGCCAGCAGTGAAGAACTAGCGGGACCCAGCTCCTACAATGAGCAGTTCTTC. It translates to CASSEELAGPSSYNEQFF.

This clone was observed a few times. J is TRBJ2-1 and V is TRBV10-3; 14 bases fit TRBD2. The CDR3 contains 16 residues. With 3 bases clipped from V and 7 bases from J, the junction kept 5 bases outside the gene matches. Looked up from germline, CDR1 is ENHRY and CDR2 is SYGVKD. CDR3 protein: CAISESGTSGRNEQFF. The CDR3, as DNA: TGTGCCATCAGTGAATCCGGGACTAGCGGGAGAAATGAGCAGTTCTTC.

This clone was recorded once. The chain uses TRBV5-1 and TRBJ2-7; 11 bases agree with TRBD1. The germline V gene encodes CDR1 SGHRS and CDR2 YFSETQ. There are 14 residues in the CDR3. Trimming at V came to 4 bases and at J to 3 bases, leaving 3 bases not matched to a gene. The DNA for the CDR3 is TGCGCCAGCAGCCAGGGGACAGGGGGCTACGAGCAGTACTTC. This translates into CASSQGTGGYEQYF.

The V gene is TRBV30, the J gene TRBJ1-1, with D uncertain. The CDR3 is 12 amino acids. The V gene's germline CDR1 is GTSNPN and CDR2 SVGIG (reference sequence). The V gene lost 4 bases and the J gene lost 1 base, with 7 bases spanning the gap. CDR3 DNA: TGTGCCTGGATAGCCCGGAACACTGAAGCTTTCTTT. The encoded protein is CAWIARNTEAFF.